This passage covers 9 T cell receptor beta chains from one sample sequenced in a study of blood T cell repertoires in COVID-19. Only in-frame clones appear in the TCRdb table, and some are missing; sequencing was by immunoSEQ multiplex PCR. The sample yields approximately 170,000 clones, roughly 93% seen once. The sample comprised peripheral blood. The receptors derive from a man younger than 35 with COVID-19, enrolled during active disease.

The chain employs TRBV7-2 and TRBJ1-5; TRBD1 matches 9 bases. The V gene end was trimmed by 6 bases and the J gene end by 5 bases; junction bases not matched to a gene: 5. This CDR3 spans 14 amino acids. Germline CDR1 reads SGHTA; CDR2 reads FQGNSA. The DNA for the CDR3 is TGTGCCAGCAGTCTGGGACAGGGATATCAGCCCCAGCATTTT. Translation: CASSLGQGYQPQHF.

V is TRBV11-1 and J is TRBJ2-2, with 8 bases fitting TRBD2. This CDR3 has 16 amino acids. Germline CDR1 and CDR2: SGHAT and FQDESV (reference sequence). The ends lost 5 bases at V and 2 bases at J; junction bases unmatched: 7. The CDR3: CASSLLAGGNTGELFF. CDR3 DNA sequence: TGTGCCAGCAGCCTCCTGGCGGGAGGCAACACCGGGGAGCTGTTTTTT.

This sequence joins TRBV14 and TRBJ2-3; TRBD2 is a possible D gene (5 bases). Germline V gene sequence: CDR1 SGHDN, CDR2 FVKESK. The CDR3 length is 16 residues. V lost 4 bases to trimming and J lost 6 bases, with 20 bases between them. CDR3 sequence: CASSPLHGLPGDTQYF. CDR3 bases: TGTGCCAGCAGCCCCCTACATGGACTCCCCGGCGATACGCAGTATTTT. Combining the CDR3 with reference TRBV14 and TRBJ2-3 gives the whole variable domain EAGVTQFPSHSVIEKGQTVTLRCDPISGHDNLYWYRRVMGKEIKFLLHFVKESKQDESGMPNNRFLAERTGGTYSTLKVQPAELEDSGVYFCASSPLHGLPGDTQYFGPGTRLTVL.

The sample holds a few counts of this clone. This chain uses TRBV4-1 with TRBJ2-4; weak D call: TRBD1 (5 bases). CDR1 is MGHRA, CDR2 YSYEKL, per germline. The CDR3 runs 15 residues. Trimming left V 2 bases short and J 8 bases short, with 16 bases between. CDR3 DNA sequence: TGCGCCAGCAGCCAAATTCTGGGGCCGCCAGACATTCAGTACTTC. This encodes CASSQILGPPDIQYF.

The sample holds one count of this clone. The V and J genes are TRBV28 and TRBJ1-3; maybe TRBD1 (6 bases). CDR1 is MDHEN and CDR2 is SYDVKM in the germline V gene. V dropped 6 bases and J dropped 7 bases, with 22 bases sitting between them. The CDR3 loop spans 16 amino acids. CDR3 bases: TGTGCCAGCAGCCAGTTTCAAGGGGGTCATTTGAACACCATATATTTT. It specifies CASSQFQGGHLNTIYF.

The CDR3 protein is CATSSRGRTEAFF. The CDR3 DNA is TGTGCCACCAGCAGCAGGGGTAGGACTGAAGCTTTCTTT. The chain links TRBV15 to TRBJ1-1, with D possibly being TRBD1 (6 bases). This CDR3 is built from 13 residues. Per germline, CDR1 LNHNV and CDR2 YYDKDF (reference sequence). V was clipped by 3 bases and J by 5 bases, with 10 bases between them.

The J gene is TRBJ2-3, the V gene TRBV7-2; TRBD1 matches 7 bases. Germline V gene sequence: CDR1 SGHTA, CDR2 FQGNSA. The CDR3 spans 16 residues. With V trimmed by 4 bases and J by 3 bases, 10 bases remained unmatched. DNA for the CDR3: TGTGCCAGCAGCTCGAGGGACAGAGGGGCGACAGATACGCAGTATTTT. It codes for CASSSRDRGATDTQYF.

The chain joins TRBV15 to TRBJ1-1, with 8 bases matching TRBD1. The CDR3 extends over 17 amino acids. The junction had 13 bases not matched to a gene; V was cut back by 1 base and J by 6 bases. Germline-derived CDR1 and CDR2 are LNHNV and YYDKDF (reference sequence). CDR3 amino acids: CATSRARQGYAQAEAFF. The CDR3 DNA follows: TGTGCCACCAGCAGAGCAAGACAGGGGTACGCTCAGGCTGAAGCTTTCTTT.

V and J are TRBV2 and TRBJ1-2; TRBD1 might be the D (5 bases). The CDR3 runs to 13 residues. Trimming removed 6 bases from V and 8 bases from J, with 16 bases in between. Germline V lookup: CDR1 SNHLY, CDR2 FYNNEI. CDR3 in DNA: TGTGCCAGCAGGCCCGGGGGTTGGAGGGGCTACACCTTC. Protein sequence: CASRPGGWRGYTF.